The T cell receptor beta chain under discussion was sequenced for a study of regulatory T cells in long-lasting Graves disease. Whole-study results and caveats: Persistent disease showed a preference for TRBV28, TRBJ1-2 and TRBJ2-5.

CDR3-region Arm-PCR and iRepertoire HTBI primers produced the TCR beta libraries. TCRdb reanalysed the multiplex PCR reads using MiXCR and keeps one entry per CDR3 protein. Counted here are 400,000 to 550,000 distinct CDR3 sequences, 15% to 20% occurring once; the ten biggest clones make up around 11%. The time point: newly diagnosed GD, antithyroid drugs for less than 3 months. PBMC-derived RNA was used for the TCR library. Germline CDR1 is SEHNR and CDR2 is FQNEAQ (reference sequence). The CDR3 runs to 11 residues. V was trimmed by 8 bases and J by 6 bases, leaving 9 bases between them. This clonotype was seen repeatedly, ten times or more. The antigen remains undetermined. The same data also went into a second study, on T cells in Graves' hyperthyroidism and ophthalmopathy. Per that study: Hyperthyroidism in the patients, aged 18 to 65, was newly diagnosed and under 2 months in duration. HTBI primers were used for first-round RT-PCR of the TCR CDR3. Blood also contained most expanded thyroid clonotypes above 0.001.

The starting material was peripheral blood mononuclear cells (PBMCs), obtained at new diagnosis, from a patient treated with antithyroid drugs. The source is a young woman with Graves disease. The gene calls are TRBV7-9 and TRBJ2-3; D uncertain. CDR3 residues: CASPLDDTQYF. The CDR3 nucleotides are TGTGCCAGCCCCCTGGACGATACGCAGTATTTT.